This T cell receptor (beta chain) appears in the sequencing data of a study of control samples from healthy donors and cancer patients. Germline V CDR1 and CDR2: SGHTA, FQGNSA. Deletions cut 5 bases from V and 4 bases from J, with 9 bases between. This CDR3 contains 13 residues. The data were produced by immunoSEQ multiplex PCR, yet TCRdb's version contains in-frame clones alone and is incomplete. The sample holds 130,000 to 150,000 clones, about nine tenths seen once. This receptor was obtained from a man younger than 45 in good health. The sequencing sample was made of blood. The chain employs TRBV7-2 and TRBJ1-5, with a tentative D call TRBD1 (5 bases). The CDR3 nucleotides are TGTGCCAGCAGCCCGCGGGGGAATCAGCCCCAGCATTTT. Translating it yields CASSPRGNQPQHF. Full variable domain (rest looked up from reference TRBV7-2 and TRBJ1-5): GAGVSQSPSNKVTEKGKDVELRCDPISGHTALYWYRQSLGQGLEFLIYFQGNSAPDKSGLPSDRFSAERTGGSVSTLTIQRTQQEDSAVYLCASSPRGNQPQHFGDGTRLSIL.